This TCR beta chain was recovered during a study of T cell changes during pregnancy in multiple sclerosis. Only in-frame clones appear in the TCRdb table, and some are missing; sequencing was by immunoSEQ multiplex PCR. Of over 55,000 clones listed, approximately 87% are singletons. CDR1 and CDR2 from the germline V gene are MNHEY and SVGAGI. The V gene lost 4 bases and the J gene lost 1 base, with 13 bases spanning the gap. The CDR3 runs to 15 residues. The chain carries TRBV6-5 and TRBJ1-1; a weak D match, TRBD1 (6 bases). This TCR derives from a human donor whose cells served as feeder cells for cultures in a pregnancy study. Specimen: peripheral blood from another person, used as feeder cells. For the CDR3, the DNA is TGTGCCAGCAGTTCGGAGTACAGGGCGAACACTGAAGCTTTCTTT. It is translated as CASSSEYRANTEAFF.